The entry that follows covers one T cell receptor (beta chain) sequence. The data were obtained in a study of blood T cell repertoires in COVID-19. Study in general: The United States, Italy and Spain were the sources of the acute and convalescent COVID-19 samples. Sample material is recorded as cDNA or gDNA derived from T cells, B-cell-depleted T cells, or PBMCs.

How the authors handled the data: How many nucleated cells were present was estimated from reference gene primer amplification. Clones were sequenced by immunoSEQ multiplex PCR, and TCRdb holds only the in-frame ones, with some missing. V and J calls and clone size come straight from that table; D and trimming were deduced from the DNA. This sample has 90,000 or so clones; over 70% occur once, and the top ten carry 20% to 25%. The V segment lost 4 bases and the J segment 7 bases; nucleotides outside the gene matches: 6. Germline CDR1 SNHLY, CDR2 FYNNEI. The CDR3 is 14 residues long. The chain recombines TRBV2 with TRBJ1-2, with 10 bases fitting TRBD1. Sequencing was carried out using peripheral blood. The TCR was taken from an elderly man with active or convalescent COVID-19. CDR3 region: CASSARQGARGYTF. Here the CDR3 DNA reads TGTGCCAGCAGTGCCCGACAGGGGGCGCGTGGCTACACCTTC.